This is a list of T cell receptor beta chains from one sample in a study of blood T cell repertoires in COVID-19. Sequencing used immunoSEQ multiplex PCR; TCRdb keeps in-frame clones, though not all of them. Among around 89,000 clones listed, around 88% were seen once. Input material: peripheral blood. All receptors come from a man between 60 and 70 years old with acute or convalescent COVID-19. Each CDR3 is given with its conserved first and last residue. A D gene is named only where the DNA matches it firmly. The size entry is marked missing in some rows and otherwise reads once, few, many or a size class.

j_call | v_call | cdr3_length | clone_size | d_call | cdr3_nt | cdr3_aa
TRBJ2-7 | TRBV11-1 | 11 | NA | NA | TGTGCCAGCAGCTCCCTCTACGAGCAGTACTTC | CASSSLYEQYF
TRBJ2-7 | TRBV5-1 | 17 | NA | TRBD2 | TGCGCCAGCAGTCATGGGACTAGCGGGGTTAACTCCTACGAGCAGTACTTC | CASSHGTSGVNSYEQYF
TRBJ1-1 | TRBV2 | 13 | NA | NA | TGTGCCAGCAGTGAAGCGGACAGCACTGAAGCTTTCTTT | CASSEADSTEAFF
TRBJ1-4 | TRBV30 | 13 | NA | NA | TGTGCCTGGAGTGGAGCGGCTAATGAAAAACTGTTTTTT | CAWSGAANEKLFF
TRBJ1-2 | TRBV12-5 | 13 | NA | NA | TGTGCTAGTGGTTTCCTAACCTTTGAATTTTCCACCTTC | CASGFLTFEFSTF
TRBJ1-5 | TRBV19 | 15 | NA | NA | TGTGCCAGTAGTATTTTTCCAGGTAGCAATCAGCCCCAGCATTTT | CASSIFPGSNQPQHF
TRBJ1-5 | TRBV19 | 17 | NA | TRBD1 | TGTGCCAGTAGTGCCCAACCACAGGGGGCAAGCAATCAGCCCCAGCATTTT | CASSAQPQGASNQPQHF
TRBJ1-5 | TRBV27 | 14 | NA | NA | TGTGCCAGCAGGAAATTGGAGATCAATCAGCCCCAGCATTTT | CASRKLEINQPQHF
TRBJ2-2 | TRBV28 | 16 | NA | TRBD1 | TGTGCCAGCAGTGTAGCCGGGACAGCGAACACCGGGGAGCTGTTTTTT | CASSVAGTANTGELFF
TRBJ2-7 | TRBV9 | 14 | NA | NA | TGTGCCAGCAGCCGATTACAGGTCTCCTACGAGCAGTACTTC | CASSRLQVSYEQYF
TRBJ2-5 | TRBV25-1 | 17 | NA | NA | TGTGCCAGCAGTGCCCCCTTCCGGGGGGCGTATCAAGAGACCCAGTACTTC | CASSAPFRGAYQETQYF
TRBJ1-5 | TRBV28 | 14 | NA | NA | TGTGCCAGCAGTTTCCCAACAAACAATCAGCCCCAGCATTTT | CASSFPTNNQPQHF
TRBJ2-2 | TRBV19 | 17 | NA | NA | TGTGCCAGTACCCTCAGACGGACACTCTTTAACACCGGGGAGCTGTTTTTT | CASTLRRTLFNTGELFF
TRBJ2-3 | TRBV6-1 | 14 | NA | TRBD2 | TGTGCCAGCAGTGAGGGACTAGCGATAGATACGCAGTATTTT | CASSEGLAIDTQYF
TRBJ1-2 | TRBV14 | 17 | NA | NA | TGTGCCAGCAGCCAAGATCCTGTAGCAACCATTATCTATGGCTACACCTTC | CASSQDPVATIIYGYTF
TRBJ1-4 | TRBV7-2 | 13 | once | NA | TGTGCCAGCAGCTTAGCGGTCAGAACAGAACTGTTTTTT | CASSLAVRTELFF
TRBJ2-4 | TRBV4-1 | 16 | NA | NA | TGCGCCAGCAGCCAAGAATATACTTTAGCCAAAAACATTCAGTACTTC | CASSQEYTLAKNIQYF
TRBJ2-1 | TRBV9 | 14 | NA | TRBD2 | TGTGCCAGCAGCGTAGTAACGGGGGGCAATGAGCAGTTCTTC | CASSVVTGGNEQFF
TRBJ1-5 | TRBV5-6 | 18 | NA | NA | TGTGCCAGCAGCTTGAGAGGGACGGGAGACGGGAGCAATCAGCCCCAGCATTTT | CASSLRGTGDGSNQPQHF
TRBJ1-1 | TRBV18 | 13 | NA | NA | TGTGCCAGCTCACCAGGGGCCGATACTGAAGCTTTCTTT | CASSPGADTEAFF
TRBJ1-5 | TRBV9 | 15 | once | NA | TGTGCCAGCAGCGTAGGGTCAGGAAGCAATCAGCCCCAGCATTTT | CASSVGSGSNQPQHF
TRBJ2-1 | TRBV10-2 | 14 | once | TRBD2 | TGCGCCAGCATGAGAGCGGGGGAGGGCAATGAGCAGTTCTTC | CASMRAGEGNEQFF
TRBJ2-7 | TRBV12-3/TRBV12-4 | 13 | NA | TRBD2 | TGTGCCACCAGACTAGCGAGCAGCAAGGAGCAGTACTTC | CATRLASSKEQYF
TRBJ1-4 | TRBV30 | 13 | NA | NA | TGTGCCTGGAGGGGCAGGGCGGGAGAAAAACTGTTTTTT | CAWRGRAGEKLFF
TRBJ2-1 | TRBV7-3 | 16 | NA | TRBD1 | TGTGCCAGCAGCTTAATGGGACAGGGGGCGTACAATGAGCAGTTCTTC | CASSLMGQGAYNEQFF
TRBJ2-7 | TRBV19 | 15 | NA | TRBD1 | TGTGCCAGTAGGCCAACAGGGGGTCTCATCTACGAGCAGTACTTC | CASRPTGGLIYEQYF
TRBJ1-4 | TRBV6-4 | 14 | NA | TRBD1 | TGTGCCAGCAGCGACAGGGGGGGCAATGAAAAACTGTTTTTT | CASSDRGGNEKLFF